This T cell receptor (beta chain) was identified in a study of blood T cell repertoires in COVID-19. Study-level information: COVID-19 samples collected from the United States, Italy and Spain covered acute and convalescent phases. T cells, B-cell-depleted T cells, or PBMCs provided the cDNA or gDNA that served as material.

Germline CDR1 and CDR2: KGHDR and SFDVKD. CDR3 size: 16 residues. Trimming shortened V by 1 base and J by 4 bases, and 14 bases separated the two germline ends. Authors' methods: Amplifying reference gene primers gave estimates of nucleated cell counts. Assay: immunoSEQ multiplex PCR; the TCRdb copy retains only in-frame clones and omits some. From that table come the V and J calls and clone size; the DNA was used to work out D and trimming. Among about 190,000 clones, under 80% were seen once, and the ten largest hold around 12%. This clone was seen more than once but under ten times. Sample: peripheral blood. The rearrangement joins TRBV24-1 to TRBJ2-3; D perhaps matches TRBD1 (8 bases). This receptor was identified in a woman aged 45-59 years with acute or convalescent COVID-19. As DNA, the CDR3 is TGTGCCACCAGTGATTTCACAGGGGGGGTTGCAGATACGCAGTATTTT. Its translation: CATSDFTGGVADTQYF.